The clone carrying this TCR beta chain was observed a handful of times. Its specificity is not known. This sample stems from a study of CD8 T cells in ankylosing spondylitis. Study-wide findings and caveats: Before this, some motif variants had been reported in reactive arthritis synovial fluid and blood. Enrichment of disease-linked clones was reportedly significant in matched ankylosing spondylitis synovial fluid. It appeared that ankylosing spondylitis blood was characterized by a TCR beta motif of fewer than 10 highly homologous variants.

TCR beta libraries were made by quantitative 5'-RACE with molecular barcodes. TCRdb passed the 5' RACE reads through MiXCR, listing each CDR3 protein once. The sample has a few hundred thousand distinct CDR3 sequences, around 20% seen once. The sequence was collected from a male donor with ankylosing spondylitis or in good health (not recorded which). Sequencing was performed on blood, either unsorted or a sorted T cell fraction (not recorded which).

This CDR3 is CSVLHQNTEAFF. CDR3 coding DNA: TGCAGCGTTCTCCACCAGAACACTGAAGCTTTCTTT. This chain connects TRBV29-1 to TRBJ1-1; D remains ambiguous. Trimming cost V 5 bases and J 1 base, with 8 bases left between them. Per germline, CDR1 SQVTM and CDR2 ANQGSEA. The CDR3 sequence is 12 residues long.